One TCR beta chain is described in this entry. The data stem from a study of T-cell reconstitution after alpha-beta-depleted transplantation in children. Germline V lookup: CDR1 SGHVS, CDR2 FQNEAQ. Trimming at V came to 5 bases and at J to 9 bases, leaving 13 bases not matched to a gene. CDR3 length equals 15 residues. Unique molecular identifiers were used in preparing the TCRbeta library. TCRdb passed the PCR reads through MiXCR, listing each CDR3 protein once. Here the sample spans about 610,000 distinct CDR3 sequences, more than 9% being singletons. This TCR was recovered from a human donor who donated a stem cell graft to a child with acute myeloid leukemia. The sequenced sample was PBMCs from the stem cell graft donor, obtained from the stem cell graft. This chain uses TRBV7-8 with TRBJ2-1, with 7 bases identical to TRBD2. This CDR3 is CASSPLAGVRGEQFF. As DNA, the CDR3 is TGTGCCAGCAGCCCTCTTGCGGGAGTTAGGGGTGAGCAGTTCTTC.